This TCR beta chain was sequenced in a study of blood T cell repertoires in COVID-19. Background on the study: Acute and convalescent COVID-19 samples came from the United States, Italy and Spain. PBMCs, B-cell-depleted T cells, or T cells provided the cDNA or gDNA that made up the material.

Under the authors' procedure: Quantification of nucleated cells was approximated via reference gene primer amplification. Data came from immunoSEQ multiplex PCR; TCRdb stores just in-frame clones and leaves some out. V, J and clone size were drawn from that table, and D and trimming were deduced from the DNA. The profile shows approximately 350,000 clones, roughly 90% of them singletons. Seattle patients were enrolled during active infection and followed longitudinally. V lost 0 bases and J 4 bases, leaving 21 bases between the germline ends. This CDR3 is 18 amino acids long. Germline CDR1 reads MNHEY; CDR2 reads SVGEGT.

This clonotype was obtained from a woman aged 65 to 85 with COVID-19, enrolled during active disease. Specimen: peripheral blood. The chain employs TRBV6-2 or TRBV6-3 and TRBJ1-2; D is unresolved. CDR3 in DNA: TGTGCCAGCAGTTACTCGAAACAGTTCGCAGAATCCTCCTATGGCTACACCTTC. Its translation is CASSYSKQFAESSYGYTF.